The 22 T cell receptor beta chains listed next were all sequenced from one sample in a study of T cell repertoires in cytomegalovirus infection. TCRdb re-analysed the reads in MiXCR, keeping a single row per CDR3 protein. The sample records 200,000 to 300,000 distinct CDR3 sequences, 9.1% being singletons. The sample taken for sequencing was PBMCs. Receptors were obtained from a human donor in good health (CMV status not recorded). Some clones in this sample may be carry-over from other donors' samples.

This clonotype was picked up many times. V gene TRBV5-5 combines with J gene TRBJ2-7; 11 bases map to TRBD2. With V trimmed by 5 bases and J by 2 bases, 6 bases remained unmatched. In germline, CDR1 is SGHKS, CDR2 YYEKEE (reference sequence). The CDR3 loop spans 15 amino acids. The CDR3 protein is CASRKTSGTPYEQYF. The CDR3 DNA follows: TGTGCCAGCAGGAAGACTAGCGGGACTCCCTACGAGCAGTACTTC.

The sample holds many counts of this clonotype. The genes are TRBV7-2 and TRBJ2-3, with D hard to call. Looked up from germline, CDR1 is SGHTA and CDR2 is FQGNSA. The CDR3 is made up of 13 amino acids. V was pared by 5 bases and J by 2 bases, with 8 bases between. CDR3 protein: CASSNMITDTQYF. The CDR3 DNA reads as TGTGCCAGCAGCAACATGATCACAGATACGCAGTATTTT. Complete variable domain (other parts from reference TRBV7-2 and TRBJ2-3): GAGVSQSPSNKVTEKGKDVELRCDPISGHTALYWYRQSLGQGLEFLIYFQGNSAPDKSGLPSDRFSAERTGGSVSTLTIQRTQQEDSAVYLCASSNMITDTQYFGPGTRLTVL.

This clonotype was counted ten times or more. The rearrangement joins TRBV20-1 to TRBJ1-1; D perhaps matches TRBD1 (5 bases). Germline values: CDR1 DFQATT, CDR2 SNEGSKA (reference sequence). Trimming cost V 2 bases and J 0 bases, with 16 bases left between them. This CDR3 spans 16 amino acids. CDR3 amino acids: CSARRRGLNMNTEAFF. CDR3 coding DNA: TGCAGTGCTAGACGCCGGGGCCTAAACATGAACACTGAAGCTTTCTTT.

Notes on this clonotype: No DNA is shown, since the ends of the CDR3 on it are uncertain; the CDR3 is the one TCRdb lists. The J gene is TRBJ2-1, the V gene TRBV19; the DNA was not compared with TRBD1, the D call given in the table. Counting both end residues, the CDR3 totals 16 amino acids. Germline CDR1 is LNHDA and CDR2 is SQIVND (reference sequence). This chain's CDR3 is CASSAPGQRGINEQFF.

This chain connects TRBV28 to TRBJ2-7, with 12 nucleotides matching TRBD2. The V segment lost 3 bases and the J segment 3 bases; nucleotides outside the gene matches: 3. This CDR3 is built from 15 residues. Germline CDR1 MDHEN, CDR2 SYDVKM. The CDR3 DNA reads TGTGCCAGCAGTTTCCGACTAGCGGGGGACTACGAGCAGTACTTC. Translated, it gives CASSFRLAGDYEQYF.

This clonotype was seen a handful of times. The V call is TRBV29-1, the J call TRBJ1-2, with 11 bases matching TRBD1. This CDR3 region has 14 residues. Unmatched junction bases numbered 10, after V lost 6 bases and J lost 7 bases. The germline gives CDR1 SQVTM, CDR2 ANQGSEA. The chain's CDR3 is CSVDRTGGAGGYTF. The CDR3 DNA sequence: TGCAGCGTAGACCGGACAGGGGGCGCAGGTGGCTACACCTTC.

This clonotype was detected many times. The chain joins TRBV7-8 to TRBJ1-3, with D possibly matching TRBD1 (6 bases). The CDR3 length is 16 residues. The V end was cut by 1 base, the J end by 0 bases, with 10 bases between. The V gene's germline CDR1 is SGHVS and CDR2 FQNEAQ. As DNA, the CDR3 is TGTGCCAGCAGCTTAGGTGGACAGACCTCTGGAAACACCATATATTTT. Protein: CASSLGGQTSGNTIYF.

Ten or more counts support this clonotype. The chain is built from TRBV6-2 or TRBV6-3 and TRBJ2-1; 7 bases fit TRBD2. This CDR3 has 13 amino acids. CDR1 and CDR2 (germline): MNHEY, SVGEGT. V shed 6 bases and J 10 bases; nucleotides not matched to a gene: 9. The CDR3 reads CASREGLVHEQFF. In DNA, the CDR3 is TGTGCCAGCAGGGAAGGACTAGTTCACGAGCAGTTCTTC.

In this sample, this clonotype turned up many times. Here the CDR3 DNA reads TGTGCCAGCAGCTTCCCGATCGGGGGCACAGATACGCAGTATTTT. This translates into CASSFPIGGTDTQYF. V is TRBV7-2 and J is TRBJ2-3; D may be TRBD2 (5 bases). V shed 3 bases and J shed 1 base, with 11 bases lying between them. The CDR3 has 15 amino acids. Germline CDR1 is SGHTA and CDR2 is FQGNSA.

In its sample, this clonotype was seen many times. This chain uses TRBV7-8 with TRBJ1-4, with a possible D match to TRBD1 (6 bases). Trimming shortened V by 5 bases and J by 9 bases, and 19 bases separated the two germline ends. The CDR3 extends over 15 amino acids. Germline CDR1 reads SGHVS; CDR2 reads FQNEAQ. CDR3 nucleotide sequence: TGTGCCAGCAGCCCCCACAGGGTCATGAGAAAAAAACTGTTTTTT. It specifies CASSPHRVMRKKLFF.

This clonotype was observed at least ten times. This chain links TRBV14 with TRBJ2-6, with a weak D call TRBD2 (5 bases). V lost 1 base and J 0 bases, leaving 7 bases between the germline ends. The CDR3 sequence is 16 residues long. Germline lookup yields CDR1 SGHDN and CDR2 FVKESK. CDR3 sequence (DNA): TGTGCCAGCAGCCAAGGCGGGTTCTCTGGGGCCAACGTCCTGACTTTC. Amino acids: CASSQGGFSGANVLTF.

The table lists this clonotype with many counts. The rearrangement joins TRBV15 to TRBJ1-4, with D maybe TRBD1 (5 bases). Trimming cost V 5 bases and J 8 bases, with 18 bases left between them. This CDR3 comprises 15 residues. The germline CDR1 and CDR2 sequences are LNHNV and YYDKDF (reference sequence). CDR3 sequence: CATSPQRGESEKLFF. The CDR3 DNA reads TGTGCCACCAGCCCGCAGCGAGGGGAATCGGAAAAACTGTTTTTT.

This clonotype was detected ten times or more. The chain links TRBV7-2 to TRBJ2-5, with D possibly matching TRBD2 (6 bases). Germline V lookup: CDR1 SGHTA, CDR2 FQGNSA. V was shortened by 5 bases and J by 7 bases, with 23 bases between the two germline ends. This CDR3 is built from 16 residues. CDR3 coding DNA: TGTGCCAGCAGCACTGCCCGAGCTAGCGCGTCGGGGACCCAGTACTTC. Its translation is CASSTARASASGTQYF.

The sample holds many counts of this clonotype. V is TRBV28 and J is TRBJ1-5; D uncertain. CDR1 is MDHEN and CDR2 is SYDVKM in the germline V gene. V dropped 3 bases and J dropped 0 bases, with 12 bases sitting between them. This CDR3 region has 16 residues. The CDR3 region is CASSFEPKYSNQPQHF. The CDR3 DNA reads TGTGCCAGCAGTTTCGAGCCGAAATATAGCAATCAGCCCCAGCATTTT.

This clonotype was observed many times. The chain recombines TRBV7-2 with TRBJ2-1; 7 bases line up with TRBD1. The V segment lost 5 bases and the J segment 10 bases; nucleotides outside the gene matches: 8. The length of the CDR3 is 13 residues. CDR1 and CDR2 (germline): SGHTA, FQGNSA. The CDR3 loop is CASSIDRDGEQFF. Here the CDR3 DNA reads TGTGCCAGCAGCATCGACAGGGACGGAGAGCAGTTCTTC.

This clonotype was counted at least ten times. The chain links TRBV11-2 to TRBJ1-3; unclear D gene. Germline V gives CDR1 SGHAT, CDR2 FQNNGV. The V end lost 3 bases, the J end lost 0 bases, and 6 bases lay between the germline ends. This CDR3 has 14 residues. This chain's CDR3 is CASSFPSSGNTIYF. The CDR3 DNA reads as TGTGCCAGCAGCTTCCCGAGCTCTGGAAACACCATATATTTT.

At least ten counts were recorded for this clonotype. The J gene is TRBJ2-1, the V gene TRBV7-2; maybe TRBD2 (5 bases). The V and J ends lost 1 base and 4 bases respectively, with 8 bases between them. Looked up from germline, CDR1 is SGHTA and CDR2 is FQGNSA. The CDR3 covers 14 residues. The CDR3 DNA reads TGTGCCAGCAGCTTAGGAGACTATTACAATGAGCAGTTCTTC. Translation: CASSLGDYYNEQFF.

The chain employs TRBV20-1 and TRBJ1-4; perhaps TRBD1 as D (6 bases). Germline V lookup: CDR1 DFQATT, CDR2 SNEGSKA (reference sequence). The length of the CDR3 is 13 residues. The V end lost 0 bases, the J end lost 10 bases, and 12 bases lay between the germline ends. The CDR3 nucleotides read TGCAGTGCTAGAGATCGGTTAGGGGGAAAACTGTTTTTT. This translates into CSARDRLGGKLFF.

This clonotype was detected a few times. The rearrangement links TRBV29-1 to TRBJ2-5; 7 bases map to TRBD2. CDR3 length: 14 residues. The trim removed 1 base at V and 4 bases at J, leaving 6 bases unmatched. Germline V CDR1 and CDR2: SQVTM, ANQGSEA. The CDR3 DNA is TGCAGCGTTGAAGTTGGAGTAGCGGGAGAGACCCAGTACTTC. It specifies CSVEVGVAGETQYF.

The sample holds many counts of this clonotype. V gene TRBV20-1 combines with J gene TRBJ1-2, with D hard to call. The CDR3 runs 13 residues. The germline gives CDR1 DFQATT, CDR2 SNEGSKA (reference sequence). Trimming shortened V by 1 base and J by 7 bases, and 13 bases separated the two germline ends. This CDR3 reads CSARVLTNGGYTF. The CDR3 DNA is TGCAGTGCTAGAGTCCTAACCAACGGTGGCTACACCTTC.

The sample holds many counts of this clonotype. The V and J genes are TRBV11-2 and TRBJ1-1, with unresolved D. Trimming took off 8 bases at V and 1 base at J, with 8 bases between the two ends. Looked up from germline, CDR1 is SGHAT and CDR2 is FQNNGV. This CDR3 is 12 amino acids long. The CDR3 DNA reads as TGTGCCAGCTCACCACAGAACACTGAAGCTTTCTTT. Amino acid sequence: CASSPQNTEAFF.

This clonotype showed up many times. The rearrangement links TRBV7-2 to TRBJ2-5, with a weak D call TRBD2 (5 bases). Per the germline V gene, CDR1 is SGHTA and CDR2 is FQGNSA. Trimming took 1 base from V and 5 from J, leaving 26 bases between them. This CDR3 comprises 19 residues. The CDR3 loop is CASSLGSGGGDTRRETQYF. CDR3 bases: TGTGCCAGCAGCTTAGGGTCCGGAGGCGGTGACACCCGGAGGGAGACCCAGTACTTC.